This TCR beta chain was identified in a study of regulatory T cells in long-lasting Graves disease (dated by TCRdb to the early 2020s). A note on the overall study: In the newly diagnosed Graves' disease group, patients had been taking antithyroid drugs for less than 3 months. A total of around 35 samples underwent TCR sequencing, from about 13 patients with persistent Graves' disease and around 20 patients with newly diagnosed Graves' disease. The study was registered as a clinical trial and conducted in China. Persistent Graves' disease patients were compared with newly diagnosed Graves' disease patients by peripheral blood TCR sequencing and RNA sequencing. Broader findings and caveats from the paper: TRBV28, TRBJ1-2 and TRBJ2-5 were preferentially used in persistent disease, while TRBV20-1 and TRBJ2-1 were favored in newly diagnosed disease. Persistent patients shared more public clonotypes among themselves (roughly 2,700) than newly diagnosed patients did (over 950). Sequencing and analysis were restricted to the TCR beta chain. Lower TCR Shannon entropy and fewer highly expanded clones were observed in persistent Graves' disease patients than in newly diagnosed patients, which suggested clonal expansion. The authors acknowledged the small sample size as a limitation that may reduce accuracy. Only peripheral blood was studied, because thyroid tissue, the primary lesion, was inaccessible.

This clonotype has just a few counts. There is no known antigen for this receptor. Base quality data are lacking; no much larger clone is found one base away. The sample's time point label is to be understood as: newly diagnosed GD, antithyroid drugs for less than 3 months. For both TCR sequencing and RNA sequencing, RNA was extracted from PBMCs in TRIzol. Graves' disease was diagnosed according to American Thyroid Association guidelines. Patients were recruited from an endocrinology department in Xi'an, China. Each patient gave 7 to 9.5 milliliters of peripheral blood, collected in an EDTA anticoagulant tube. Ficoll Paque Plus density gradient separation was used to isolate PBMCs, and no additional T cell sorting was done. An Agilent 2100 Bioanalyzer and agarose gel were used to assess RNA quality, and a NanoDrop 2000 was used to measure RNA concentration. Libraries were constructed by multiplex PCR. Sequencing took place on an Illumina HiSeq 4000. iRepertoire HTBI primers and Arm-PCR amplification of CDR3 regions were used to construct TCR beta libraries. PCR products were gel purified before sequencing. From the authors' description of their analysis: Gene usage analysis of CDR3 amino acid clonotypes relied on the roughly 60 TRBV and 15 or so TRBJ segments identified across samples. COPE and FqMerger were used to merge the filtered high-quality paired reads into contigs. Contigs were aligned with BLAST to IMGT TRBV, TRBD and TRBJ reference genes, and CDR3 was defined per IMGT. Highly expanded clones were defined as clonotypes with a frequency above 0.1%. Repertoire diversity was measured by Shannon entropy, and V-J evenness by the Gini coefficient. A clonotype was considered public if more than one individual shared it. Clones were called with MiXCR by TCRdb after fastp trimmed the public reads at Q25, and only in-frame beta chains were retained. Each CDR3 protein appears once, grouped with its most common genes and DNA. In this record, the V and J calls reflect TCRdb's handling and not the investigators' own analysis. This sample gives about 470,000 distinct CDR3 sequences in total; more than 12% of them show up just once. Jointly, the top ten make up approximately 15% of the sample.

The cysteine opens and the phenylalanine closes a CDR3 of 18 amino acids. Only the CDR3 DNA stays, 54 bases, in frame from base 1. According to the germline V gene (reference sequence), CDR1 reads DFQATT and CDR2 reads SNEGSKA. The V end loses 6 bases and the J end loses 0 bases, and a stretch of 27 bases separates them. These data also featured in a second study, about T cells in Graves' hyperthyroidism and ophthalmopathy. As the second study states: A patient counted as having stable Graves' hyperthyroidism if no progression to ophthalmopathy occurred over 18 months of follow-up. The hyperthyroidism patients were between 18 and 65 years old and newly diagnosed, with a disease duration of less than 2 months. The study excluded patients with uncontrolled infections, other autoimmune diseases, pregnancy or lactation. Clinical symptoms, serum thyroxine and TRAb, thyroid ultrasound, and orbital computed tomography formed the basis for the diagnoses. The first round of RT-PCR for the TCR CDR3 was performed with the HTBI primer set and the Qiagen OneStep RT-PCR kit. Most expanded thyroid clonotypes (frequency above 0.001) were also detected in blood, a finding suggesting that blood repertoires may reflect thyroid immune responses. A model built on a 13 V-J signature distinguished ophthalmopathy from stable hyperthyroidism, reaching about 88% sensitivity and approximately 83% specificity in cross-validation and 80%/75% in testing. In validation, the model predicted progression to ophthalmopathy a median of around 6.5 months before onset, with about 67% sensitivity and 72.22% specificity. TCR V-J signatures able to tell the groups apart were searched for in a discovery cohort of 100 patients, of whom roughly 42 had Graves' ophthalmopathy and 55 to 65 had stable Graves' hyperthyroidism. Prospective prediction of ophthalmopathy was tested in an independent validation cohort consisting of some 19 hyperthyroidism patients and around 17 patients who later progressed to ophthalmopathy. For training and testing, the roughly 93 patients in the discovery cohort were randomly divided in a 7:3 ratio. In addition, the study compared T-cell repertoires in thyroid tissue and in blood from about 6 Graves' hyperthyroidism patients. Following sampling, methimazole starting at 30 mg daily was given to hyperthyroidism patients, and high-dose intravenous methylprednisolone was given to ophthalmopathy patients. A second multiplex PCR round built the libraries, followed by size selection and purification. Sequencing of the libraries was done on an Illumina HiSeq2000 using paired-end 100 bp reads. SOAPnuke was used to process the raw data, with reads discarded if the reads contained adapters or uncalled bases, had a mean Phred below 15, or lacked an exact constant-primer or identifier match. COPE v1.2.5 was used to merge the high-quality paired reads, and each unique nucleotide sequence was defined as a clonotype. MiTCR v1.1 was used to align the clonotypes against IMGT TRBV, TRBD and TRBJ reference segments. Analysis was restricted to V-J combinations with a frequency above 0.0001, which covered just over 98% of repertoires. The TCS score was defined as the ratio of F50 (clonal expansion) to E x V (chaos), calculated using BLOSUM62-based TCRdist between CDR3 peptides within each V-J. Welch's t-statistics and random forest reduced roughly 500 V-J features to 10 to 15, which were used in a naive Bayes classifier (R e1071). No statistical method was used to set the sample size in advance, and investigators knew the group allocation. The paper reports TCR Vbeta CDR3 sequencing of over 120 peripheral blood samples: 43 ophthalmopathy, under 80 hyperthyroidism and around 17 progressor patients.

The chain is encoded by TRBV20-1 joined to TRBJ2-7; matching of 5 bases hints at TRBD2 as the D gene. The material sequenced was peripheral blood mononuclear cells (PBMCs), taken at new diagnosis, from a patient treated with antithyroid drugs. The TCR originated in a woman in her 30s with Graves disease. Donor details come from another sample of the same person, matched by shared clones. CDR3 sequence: CSALGLGLQRRSSYEQYF. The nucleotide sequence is TGCAGTGCCCTCGGCTTGGGCCTCCAGAGGAGGAGCTCCTACGAGCAGTACTTC.